The next 31 T cell receptor beta chains were all read from a single sample in a study of shared clonotypes between healthy human individuals. Assay: immunoSEQ multiplex PCR; the TCRdb copy retains only in-frame clones and omits some. Here the sample spans around 980,000 clones, approximately 80% being singletons. The sample comprised memory CD4+ T cells from PBMCs. The subset is: CD45RA-negative fraction. The receptor set was obtained from a man between 18 and 29 years old in good health. Some clones in this sample may be carry-over from other donors' samples.

The chain carries TRBV7-9 and TRBJ2-4; D is unclear. The CDR3 is made up of 13 amino acids. Per germline, CDR1 SEHNR and CDR2 FQNEAQ (reference sequence). V was clipped by 0 bases and J by 6 bases, with 6 bases between them. The CDR3 is CASSLALGNIQYF. The CDR3 DNA follows: TGTGCCAGCAGCTTAGCGTTGGGAAACATTCAGTACTTC.

The V and J genes are TRBV7-9 and TRBJ2-5; D is perhaps TRBD1 (5 bases). Trimming left V 5 bases short and J 5 bases short, with 18 bases between. This CDR3 has 15 residues. The germline V gene has CDR1 SEHNR and CDR2 FQNEAQ (reference sequence). The CDR3 is CASSPTTGPPETQYF. CDR3 DNA sequence: TGTGCCAGCAGCCCTACCACAGGCCCTCCTGAGACCCAGTACTTC.

On this clone: A much larger clonotype is one base distant, so this may be a read error. This chain joins TRBV9 and TRBJ1-2; D is perhaps TRBD1 (5 bases). Germline V gives CDR1 SGDLS, CDR2 YYNGEE. The CDR3 extends over 12 amino acids. V lost 4 bases and J lost 5, with 9 bases in between. The CDR3 sequence is CASSLTEYGYTF. CDR3 sequence (DNA): TGTGCCAGCAGCTTGACAGAGTATGGCTACACCTTC.

This chain connects TRBV7-9 to TRBJ2-7; a possible D gene is TRBD2 (6 bases). Trimming took off 5 bases at V and 4 bases at J, with 18 bases between the two ends. The length of the CDR3 is 15 residues. Germline CDR1 and CDR2: SEHNR and FQNEAQ (reference sequence). In DNA, the CDR3 is TGTGCCAGCAGCCGGCGGGGAAGTAGGGTTTACGAGCAGTACTTC. Protein: CASSRRGSRVYEQYF.

V gene TRBV28 combines with J gene TRBJ2-2, with 11 bases fitting TRBD2. With V trimmed by 6 bases and J by 6 bases, 9 bases remained unmatched. The germline CDR1 and CDR2 sequences are MDHEN and SYDVKM. This CDR3 is 16 amino acids long. The CDR3 loop is CASRTTSGRSSGELFF. Here the CDR3 DNA reads TGTGCCAGCAGGACCACTAGCGGGAGATCATCCGGGGAGCTGTTTTTT.

The V gene is TRBV28, the J gene TRBJ1-5, with D uncertain. The length of the CDR3 is 13 residues. Deletions cut 10 bases from V and 2 bases from J, with 12 bases between. The V gene's germline CDR1 is MDHEN and CDR2 SYDVKM. CDR3 residues: CANGRGGNQPQHF. The CDR3 DNA sequence: TGTGCCAATGGGCGCGGTGGCAATCAGCCCCAGCATTTT.

This chain joins TRBV6-6 and TRBJ2-1; possible D gene TRBD1, 5 bases. Germline V CDR1 and CDR2: MNHNY, SVGAGI (reference sequence). V was clipped by 2 bases and J by 9 bases, with 11 bases between them. This CDR3 is 13 amino acids long. CDR3 in DNA: TGTGCCAGCAGTTACGGTCAGGGCGGTGAGCAGTTCTTC. Amino acids: CASSYGQGGEQFF.

The CDR3 loop is CASSPPRGTRVNNEQFF. In DNA form, the CDR3 reads TGTGCCAGCAGCCCTCCCCGGGGGACTAGAGTTAACAATGAGCAGTTCTTC. V is TRBV9 and J is TRBJ2-1; TRBD2 matches 8 bases. Germline lookup yields CDR1 SGDLS and CDR2 YYNGEE. This CDR3 is 17 amino acids long. Unmatched junction bases numbered 14, after V lost 4 bases and J lost 5 bases.

The chain uses TRBV28 and TRBJ1-2; maybe TRBD1 (5 bases). CDR1 is MDHEN and CDR2 is SYDVKM in the germline V gene. Trimming pared 5 bases from V and 0 bases from J, leaving 10 bases between. CDR3 length: 14 amino acids. CDR3 region: CASSPGSSNYGYTF. CDR3 nucleotides: TGTGCCAGCAGTCCAGGGTCCTCTAACTATGGCTACACCTTC.

As regards this clone: The sample has other DNA sequences that encode this CDR3 too. The chain joins TRBV7-2 to TRBJ1-1, with 7 bases that match TRBD1. The CDR3 has 14 residues. Germline CDR1 and CDR2: SGHTA and FQGNSA. Unmatched junction bases numbered 5, after V lost 5 bases and J lost 2 bases. CDR3 DNA sequence: TGTGCCAGCAGCCCAGGGACAGCTAACACTGAAGCTTTCTTT. Its protein is CASSPGTANTEAFF. The whole variable domain, remainder taken from reference TRBV7-2 and TRBJ1-1, is GAGVSQSPSNKVTEKGKDVELRCDPISGHTALYWYRQSLGQGLEFLIYFQGNSAPDKSGLPSDRFSAERTGGSVSTLTIQRTQQEDSAVYLCASSPGTANTEAFFGQGTRLTVV.

The V call is TRBV5-1, the J call TRBJ1-4; D is unresolved. Looked up from germline, CDR1 is SGHRS and CDR2 is YFSETQ. The ends were cut back, 4 bases at V and 0 bases at J, with 4 bases in the middle. The CDR3 is 13 residues long. The CDR3 region is CASSRTTNEKLFF. CDR3 nucleotides: TGCGCCAGCAGCCGCACAACTAATGAAAAACTGTTTTTT.

The chain combines TRBV6-1 with TRBJ1-2; D ambiguous. Germline-derived CDR1 and CDR2 are MNHNS and SASEGT. The CDR3 has 13 residues. V was cut by 3 bases and J by 8 bases, with 13 bases left in between. The DNA for the CDR3 is TGTGCCAGCAGTGAGGCGTTTATGTGGGGCTACACCTTC. This encodes CASSEAFMWGYTF.

The chain uses TRBV29-1 and TRBJ2-7; D is perhaps TRBD1 (5 bases). Trimming removed 4 bases from V and 0 bases from J, with 7 bases in between. From germline, CDR1 is SQVTM and CDR2 ANQGSEA. There are 12 residues in the CDR3. The CDR3 DNA follows: TGCAGCGTTGCAGGGAACTCCTACGAGCAGTACTTC. It translates to CSVAGNSYEQYF.

This chain connects TRBV7-9 to TRBJ2-7; D gene ambiguous. The germline V and J ends were trimmed by 1 base and 2 bases, with 6 bases remaining between them. The CDR3 runs 13 residues. Germline-derived CDR1 and CDR2 are SEHNR and FQNEAQ (reference sequence). This CDR3 reads CASSLVNAYEQYF. CDR3 DNA: TGTGCCAGCAGCTTAGTAAACGCCTACGAGCAGTACTTC.

The sample holds a few counts of this clone. The chain uses TRBV28 and TRBJ1-1; tentative D call: TRBD1 (5 bases). Germline CDR1 and CDR2: MDHEN and SYDVKM. The ends were cut back, 2 bases at V and 8 bases at J, with 12 bases in the middle. This CDR3 contains 13 residues. CDR3 region: CASSLTTAREAFF. CDR3 in DNA: TGTGCCAGCAGTTTAACGACAGCCCGGGAAGCTTTCTTT.

This chain links TRBV18 with TRBJ2-2; 7 bases are a match to TRBD1. With 3 bases clipped from V and 4 bases from J, the junction kept 11 bases outside the gene matches. This CDR3 is built from 17 residues. CDR1 KGHSH and CDR2 LQKENI come from the germline V gene. DNA of the CDR3: TGTGCCAGCTCACCCATCTTCGGGACAGCCCTCACCGGGGAGCTGTTTTTT. Protein product: CASSPIFGTALTGELFF.

The chain employs TRBV6-1 and TRBJ2-5; 8 bases are a match to TRBD1. CDR1 and CDR2 from the germline V gene are MNHNS and SASEGT. Trimming took 3 bases from V and 5 from J; bases not matched to a gene: 5. The CDR3 loop spans 14 amino acids. CDR3 in DNA: TGTGCCAGCAGTGACCCCAGGGGGCTGGAGACCCAGTACTTC. Its protein is CASSDPRGLETQYF.

The genes are TRBV7-2 and TRBJ2-3, with D maybe TRBD2 (5 bases). The CDR3 covers 15 residues. Between the trimmed V and J ends, which lost 4 bases and 3 bases, there was a span of 14 bases. Germline CDR1 is SGHTA and CDR2 is FQGNSA. This CDR3 reads CASSSGLVVTDTQYF. CDR3 bases: TGTGCCAGCAGCTCCGGACTGGTGGTAACAGATACGCAGTATTTT.

With respect to this clone: The same CDR3 also results from other DNA sequences found in this sample. The J gene is TRBJ2-2, the V gene TRBV5-6; D uncertain. This CDR3 spans 12 amino acids. Trimming left V 4 bases short and J 3 bases short, with 4 bases between. The V gene's germline CDR1 is SGHDT and CDR2 YYEEEE. Here the CDR3 DNA reads TGTGCCAGCAGCCCGGACACCGGGGAGCTGTTTTTT. Translated: CASSPDTGELFF.

The rearrangement joins TRBV5-1 to TRBJ1-2; 8 nucleotides agree with TRBD1. J gave up 8 bases and V 5 bases, and 5 bases lay outside the gene matches. The V gene's germline CDR1 is SGHRS and CDR2 YFSETQ. CDR3 length: 12 residues. CDR3 DNA: TGCGCCAGCAGGGTGGACAGGGACGGCTACACCTTC. Translating it yields CASRVDRDGYTF.

The chain couples TRBV6-6 to TRBJ1-2; TRBD1 is a possible D gene (6 bases). V dropped 8 bases and J dropped 3 bases, with 10 bases sitting between them. The CDR3 runs to 12 residues. Germline V gene data show CDR1 as MNHNY and CDR2 as SVGAGI (reference sequence). CDR3 in amino acids: CASGQRDYGYTF. The DNA of the CDR3 is TGTGCCAGCGGACAGCGAGACTATGGCTACACCTTC.

The gene calls are TRBV30 and TRBJ2-1, with D tentatively TRBD1 or TRBD2 (5 bases each). CDR1 is GTSNPN and CDR2 is SVGIG in the germline V gene (reference sequence). The V gene lost 4 bases and the J gene lost 10 bases, with 26 bases spanning the gap. CDR3 length equals 16 residues. In DNA, the CDR3 is TGTGCCTGGATCCGAGGGGACCCAAGCGGATGGGGGGAGCAGTTCTTC. Translated: CAWIRGDPSGWGEQFF.

This chain connects TRBV5-1 to TRBJ2-5, with 9 bases identical to TRBD1. Per germline, CDR1 SGHRS and CDR2 YFSETQ. J lost 5 bases, V lost 0 bases, and 2 bases had no gene match. The CDR3 is made up of 14 amino acids. The CDR3 protein is CASSLAGTGETQYF. The CDR3 DNA sequence: TGCGCCAGCAGCTTGGCCGGGACAGGGGAGACCCAGTACTTC.

This chain joins TRBV5-1 and TRBJ2-3; TRBD1 might be the D (6 bases). Germline assignment: CDR1 SGHRS and CDR2 YFSETQ. The CDR3 runs to 17 residues. V gave up 3 bases and J gave up 3 bases, with 20 bases separating them. CDR3 residues: CASSWGLGSAPTDTQYF. The CDR3 bases are TGCGCCAGCAGCTGGGGGCTTGGTAGCGCACCAACAGATACGCAGTATTTT.

The V call is TRBV2, the J call TRBJ2-1, with D uncertain. CDR1 SNHLY and CDR2 FYNNEI come from the germline V gene. The ends were cut back, 8 bases at V and 4 bases at J, with 18 bases in the middle. This CDR3 has 15 residues. The CDR3 here is CASDLVRGLYNEQFF. For the CDR3, the DNA is TGTGCCAGCGATCTCGTCCGAGGTTTATACAATGAGCAGTTCTTC.

The V call is TRBV7-2, the J call TRBJ2-5; a possible D gene is TRBD1 (6 bases). The CDR3 has 15 amino acids. V gave up 5 bases and J gave up 1 base, with 14 bases separating them. CDR1 is SGHTA, CDR2 FQGNSA, per germline. The CDR3 sequence is CASSAPRGFQETQYF. In DNA form, the CDR3 reads TGTGCCAGCAGCGCCCCCAGGGGTTTCCAAGAGACCCAGTACTTC.

The V call is TRBV7-2, the J call TRBJ1-5; D perhaps matches TRBD1 (6 bases). The V end was cut by 1 base, the J end by 0 bases, with 13 bases between. This CDR3 region has 17 residues. In germline, CDR1 is SGHTA, CDR2 FQGNSA. This CDR3 reads CASSLVGGQISNQPQHF. CDR3 DNA sequence: TGTGCCAGCAGCTTAGTTGGGGGGCAGATTAGCAATCAGCCCCAGCATTTT.

This clone was observed many times. V gene TRBV27 combines with J gene TRBJ2-1, with D unresolved. CDR1 and CDR2 (germline): MNHEY, SMNVEV (reference sequence). This CDR3 has 13 amino acids. V was pared by 5 bases and J by 10 bases, with 15 bases between. The CDR3 sequence is CASSTNLMWEQFF. CDR3 DNA: TGTGCCAGCAGTACTAATCTTATGTGGGAGCAGTTCTTC.

The gene calls are TRBV10-2 and TRBJ2-7; perhaps TRBD2 as D (6 bases). The germline V gene encodes CDR1 WSHSY and CDR2 SAAADI. The CDR3 spans 13 residues. The V end lost 7 bases, the J end lost 3 bases, and 13 bases lay between the germline ends. CDR3 protein: CASTQTSFYEQYF. In DNA, the CDR3 is TGCGCCAGCACACAGACTAGTTTCTACGAGCAGTACTTC.

This clone has only one observation. This sequence joins TRBV5-1 and TRBJ1-3; D is unclear. From germline, CDR1 is SGHRS and CDR2 YFSETQ. This CDR3 has 17 amino acids. Deletions cut 3 bases from V and 0 bases from J, with 16 bases between. The CDR3 here is CASSSGYLTYSGNTIYF. The CDR3 region has the DNA TGCGCCAGCAGCTCCGGGTATTTAACTTACTCTGGAAACACCATATATTTT. The variable domain in full, with the rest retrieved from reference TRBV5-1 and TRBJ1-3, is KAGVTQTPRYLIKTRGQQVTLSCSPISGHRSVSWYQQTPGQGLQFLFEYFSETQRNKGNFPGRFSGRQFSNSRSEMNVSTLELGDSALYLCASSSGYLTYSGNTIYFGEGSWLTVV.

The V call is TRBV6-1, the J call TRBJ1-1; D not certain. Germline CDR1 and CDR2: MNHNS and SASEGT. This CDR3 comprises 14 residues. V was cut by 2 bases and J by 1 base, with 8 bases left in between. The CDR3 protein is CASSEIPGNTEAFF. In DNA, the CDR3 is TGTGCCAGCAGTGAAATACCAGGGAACACTGAAGCTTTCTTT.